One T cell receptor beta chain is described in this entry. Its antigen is currently unknown. The data were produced by immunoSEQ multiplex PCR, yet TCRdb's version contains in-frame clones alone and is incomplete. The data hold approximately 4,900 clones, with 88% observed a single time. This entry belongs to a study of immune evolution from preneoplasia to lung adenocarcinoma. Study-wide results and caveats: Clonality was highest in normal lung, lower in later-stage lesions apparently.

V lost 2 bases to trimming and J lost 2 bases, with 6 bases between them. There are 13 residues in the CDR3. In germline, CDR1 is SEHNR, CDR2 FQNEAQ (reference sequence). The sample comprised FFPE atypical adenomatous hyperplasia tissue from the lung. The subset denotes: atypical adenomatous hyperplasia (AAH), lung preneoplasia. The chain employs TRBV7-9 and TRBJ1-1; no clear D gene. This sequence was found in a person in their 70s with lung adenocarcinoma. CDR3 sequence: CASSLWLNTEAFF. CDR3 DNA: TGTGCCAGCAGCTTATGGCTCAACACTGAAGCTTTCTTT.